This TCR beta chain appears in the sequencing data of a study of PD-L1 blockade in urothelial cancer. This table comes from immunoSEQ multiplex PCR, and its TCRdb copy is limited to in-frame clones, with some not included. This sample has 49,000 or so clones; about 86% occur once, and the top ten carry 22%. Time point meaning: pretreatment peripheral blood. Germline-derived CDR1 and CDR2 are SGHRS and YFSETQ. V was pared by 0 bases and J by 0 bases, with 13 bases between. This CDR3 comprises 16 residues. The V gene is TRBV5-1, the J gene TRBJ2-7; TRBD2 is a possible D gene (6 bases). The source material was PBMCs, sampled around atezolizumab (anti-PD-L1) treatment. The clonotype comes from a man between 60 and 70 years old with urothelial cancer. The CDR3 coding sequence is TGCGCCAGCAGCTTGGGGGGGACTCAAAGCTCCTACGAGCAGTACTTC. Protein sequence: CASSLGGTQSSYEQYF.